This record concerns one T cell receptor (beta chain) sequence. Its matching antigen is unknown. The length of the CDR3 is 15 residues. The junction had 4 bases not matched to a gene; V was cut back by 0 bases and J by 4 bases. The germline V gene encodes CDR1 SGHRS and CDR2 YFSETQ. Vbeta (60) and Jbeta (13) primers were used in the PCR. Only in-frame clones appear in the TCRdb table, and some are missing; sequencing was by immunoSEQ multiplex PCR. The profile shows some 120,000 clones, roughly 15% of them singletons. This sample stems from a study of cytomegalovirus exposure and HLA in healthy donors. General study results and limits: In a later analysis, a missense DCLRE1C variant was linked to TCR beta V- and J-gene trimming. There were 150 to 200 TCR beta chains listed as cytomegalovirus-associated. Analyses of presence/absence relied on an assumption of roughly uniform sequencing depth across donors.

The clonotype originates from a woman aged 18-29 years in good health and CMV-seronegative. The rearrangement uses TRBV5-1 and TRBJ2-5; TRBD2 matches 9 bases. Sequenced input: PBMCs. The chain's CDR3 is CASSLDPSGVETQYF. DNA of the CDR3: TGCGCCAGCAGCTTGGATCCTAGCGGGGTAGAGACCCAGTACTTC.